These 2 T cell receptor beta chains were sequenced from one sample in a study of human T cells and chemical hapten exposure. MiXCR was run by TCRdb on the RACE reads, yielding one entry per CDR3 protein. The table lists a few hundred thousand distinct CDR3 sequences, just under 6.5% of them singletons. Time point: patch test 2, 6 weeks after DPC sensitization. Treatment denoted: therapeutic diphenylcyclopropenone sensitization with weekly scalp DPC. The source material was whole blood, sampled in connection with sensitization to the hapten diphenylcyclopropenone (DPC). All receptors derive from a young woman with alopecia areata. Some clones in this sample may be carry-over from other donors' samples.

The table lists this clonotype with a few counts. V gene TRBV28 combines with J gene TRBJ2-7, with TRBD1 matching over 7 bases. This CDR3 region has 12 residues. Trimming at V came to 6 bases and at J to 10 bases, leaving 9 bases not matched to a gene. Germline CDR1 and CDR2: MDHEN and SYDVKM. Here the CDR3 reads CASSYSDRVQYF. As DNA, the CDR3 is TGTGCCAGCAGCTACTCCGACAGGGTACAGTACTTC.

This clonotype was seen at least ten times. This chain uses TRBV10-3 with TRBJ1-5; possibly TRBD1 for D (5 bases). Germline CDR1 reads ENHRY; CDR2 reads SYGVKD. V was trimmed by 0 bases and J by 9 bases, leaving 21 bases between them. There are 17 residues in the CDR3. The CDR3 spells CAISESVAGTAGGPQHF. CDR3 in DNA: TGTGCCATCAGTGAGTCGGTGGCGGGGACGGCCGGGGGGCCCCAGCATTTT.